The 19 T cell receptor beta chains below were found in one sample sequenced in a study of T cell responses to AZD1222 COVID-19 vaccine. TCRdb's table, derived via immunoSEQ multiplex PCR, lists solely in-frame clones and lacks some. Here the sample spans about 99,000 clones, 90% being singletons. Specimen: peripheral blood, collected on day 0 of AZD1222 vaccination. All receptors come from an adult in good health.

The chain joins TRBV6-5 to TRBJ1-2, with 9 bases that match TRBD1. The ends lost 6 bases at V and 7 bases at J; junction bases unmatched: 6. CDR3 length equals 13 residues. Germline V gives CDR1 MNHEY, CDR2 SVGAGI. CDR3 region: CASSLDRGSGYTF. CDR3 DNA sequence: TGTGCCAGCAGCCTGGACAGGGGATCTGGCTACACCTTC.

In regard to this clone: The junction does not match germline at one end; this may be a read error. The gene calls are TRBV5-1 and TRBJ1-1, with D possibly matching TRBD1 (6 bases). The CDR3 contains 16 residues. Germline loops: CDR1 SGHRS, CDR2 YFSETQ. CDR3 sequence: CASSLDFSGVKTEAFF. The CDR3 DNA reads as TGCGCCAGCAGCTTAGATTTTTCAGGGGTGAAAACTGAAGCTTTCTTT.

The J gene is TRBJ1-2, the V gene TRBV28; D possibly corresponds to TRBD1 (6 bases). Germline CDR1 is MDHEN and CDR2 is SYDVKM. The CDR3 has 13 residues. V was trimmed by 5 bases and J by 8 bases, leaving 15 bases between them. The CDR3 coding sequence is TGTGCCAGCAGTAACCCGGGAACAGGGGGCTACACCTTC. Translated, it gives CASSNPGTGGYTF.

The chain couples TRBV11-1 to TRBJ1-1; 7 bases line up with TRBD1. The CDR3 is 14 residues long. Looked up from germline, CDR1 is SGHAT and CDR2 is FQDESV (reference sequence). With V trimmed by 5 bases and J by 6 bases, 9 bases remained unmatched. The CDR3: CASSPPNRGAEAFF. CDR3 bases: TGTGCCAGCAGCCCCCCCAACAGGGGTGCTGAAGCTTTCTTT.

V usage is TRBV9 and J usage is TRBJ1-1, with D possibly being TRBD1 (6 bases). V was pared by 4 bases and J by 4 bases, with 17 bases between. Germline loops: CDR1 SGDLS, CDR2 YYNGEE. The CDR3 sequence is 15 residues long. CDR3 DNA sequence: TGTGCCAGCAGCCCCCGTGGGGGGGCTGTCACTGAAGCTTTCTTT. Translated: CASSPRGGAVTEAFF.

The chain joins TRBV28 to TRBJ1-2; TRBD1 aligns across 7 bases. The ends lost 5 bases at V and 8 bases at J; junction bases unmatched: 11. This CDR3 contains 14 residues. Germline assignment: CDR1 MDHEN and CDR2 SYDVKM. The CDR3 DNA is TGTGCCAGCAGTGAAAGAACGGACAGGCAAGGCTACACCTTC. Translated: CASSERTDRQGYTF.

This chain links TRBV19 with TRBJ2-7, with TRBD1 matching over 7 bases. Germline CDR1 reads LNHDA; CDR2 reads SQIVND (reference sequence). Unmatched junction bases numbered 14, after V lost 3 bases and J lost 6 bases. This CDR3 has 16 amino acids. DNA of the CDR3: TGTGCCAGTAGTATCGCCCCCCGGGACAGTCCCCGCGAGCAGTACTTC. It codes for CASSIAPRDSPREQYF.

The V and J genes are TRBV3-1 (or the pseudogene TRBV3-2) and TRBJ2-7; either TRBD1 or TRBD2 may fit D (5 bases each). The CDR3 has 14 residues. Trimming left V 4 bases short and J 3 bases short, with 13 bases between. Germline V gives CDR1 LGHDT, CDR2 YNNKEL (reference sequence). CDR3 in DNA: TGTGCCAGCAGCCCAGGGAGTTTGGGCTACGAGCAGTACTTC. Translation gives CASSPGSLGYEQYF.

The V and J genes are TRBV27 and TRBJ2-7; D perhaps matches TRBD1 (5 bases). The ends were cut back, 3 bases at V and 0 bases at J, with 12 bases in the middle. Germline V lookup: CDR1 MNHEY, CDR2 SMNVEV (reference sequence). This CDR3 spans 15 amino acids. The CDR3, as DNA: TGTGCCAGCAGTTTCACAGGCGACCCCTCCTACGAGCAGTACTTC. Translating it yields CASSFTGDPSYEQYF.

The chain couples TRBV19 to TRBJ1-5, with 12 bases fitting TRBD1. CDR1 is LNHDA, CDR2 SQIVND, per germline (reference sequence). With 4 bases clipped from V and 6 bases from J, the junction kept 4 bases outside the gene matches. The CDR3 loop spans 15 amino acids. CDR3 nucleotides: TGTGCCAGTAGTAGGGACAGGGGGCCGGGTCAGCCCCAGCATTTT. Protein: CASSRDRGPGQPQHF.

The chain employs TRBV9 and TRBJ1-2; 8 bases align to TRBD1. The CDR3 extends over 13 amino acids. The germline V gene has CDR1 SGDLS and CDR2 YYNGEE. V gave up 0 bases and J gave up 7 bases; unmatched junction bases: 2. DNA of the CDR3: TGTGCCAGCAGCGTAGACAGGGGGGTTGGCTACACCTTC. Protein sequence: CASSVDRGVGYTF.

The chain carries TRBV12-3 or TRBV12-4 and TRBJ1-1, with D unclear. The CDR3 loop spans 13 amino acids. Trimming cost V 8 bases and J 5 bases, with 15 bases left between them. The CDR3 nucleotides read TGTGCCAGCCGATCCTCGACCGTTACTGAAGCTTTCTTT. The encoded protein is CASRSSTVTEAFF.

The table lists this clone with a few counts. The chain uses TRBV29-1 and TRBJ1-1; tentative D call: TRBD1 (6 bases). Germline CDR1 is SQVTM and CDR2 is ANQGSEA. Trimming cost V 8 bases and J 3 bases, with 13 bases left between them. This CDR3 contains 12 residues. CDR3 sequence reads: CSTSDSDTEAFF. As DNA, the CDR3 is TGCAGCACTTCGGACAGTGACACTGAAGCTTTCTTT.

This chain uses TRBV6-5 with TRBJ1-2, with no clear D. Looked up from germline, CDR1 is MNHEY and CDR2 is SVGAGI. The CDR3 is made up of 10 amino acids. Trimming stripped 11 bases from V and 5 bases from J, with 9 bases between. The CDR3 sequence is CAGYPYGYTF. The CDR3 DNA reads as TGTGCCGGCTATCCTTATGGCTACACCTTC.

CDR3 residues: CASSTSQGSAIYF. In DNA, the CDR3 is TGTGCCAGCAGCACCTCACAGGGATCCGCCATATATTTT. The J gene is TRBJ1-3, the V gene TRBV9; D might be TRBD1 (6 bases). The germline CDR1 and CDR2 sequences are SGDLS and YYNGEE. This CDR3 comprises 13 residues. V was cut by 4 bases and J by 11 bases, with 16 bases left in between. Based on the CDR3 plus reference TRBV9 and TRBJ1-3, the full variable domain is DSGVTQTPKHLITATGQRVTLRCSPRSGDLSVYWYQQSLDQGLQFLIQYYNGEERAKGNILERFSAQQFPDLHSELNLSSLELGDSALYFCASSTSQGSAIYFGEGSWLTVV.

The V call is TRBV18, the J call TRBJ2-7; D is ambiguous. Trimming took 2 bases from V and 6 from J, leaving 14 bases between them. The CDR3 length is 14 residues. The V gene's germline CDR1 is KGHSH and CDR2 LQKENI. The CDR3, as DNA: TGTGCCAGCTCACCAGGCTGGGGTACTCTCGAGCAGTACTTC. Its protein product is CASSPGWGTLEQYF.

This clone was counted a single time. This chain uses TRBV2 with TRBJ1-4, with a tentative D call TRBD1 (5 bases). The CDR3 has 13 amino acids. Trimming left V 8 bases short and J 8 bases short, with 15 bases between. Germline V gene data show CDR1 as SNHLY and CDR2 as FYNNEI. Here the CDR3 DNA reads TGTGCCAGCGGGCGGGGCGAGGGAGAAAAACTGTTTTTT. Translating it yields CASGRGEGEKLFF.

The V gene is TRBV4-2, the J gene TRBJ1-4; TRBD1 matches at 9 bases. Germline CDR1 and CDR2: LGHNA and YNFKEQ. The CDR3 loop spans 15 amino acids. Germline trimming cut 2 bases from V and 7 bases from J; bases unmatched to any gene: 5. CDR3 sequence reads: CASSQTGTGREKLFF. The DNA for the CDR3 is TGTGCCAGCAGCCAAACGGGGACAGGGCGTGAAAAACTGTTTTTT.

V usage is TRBV28 and J usage is TRBJ1-1; TRBD1 matches at 9 bases. V gave up 6 bases and J gave up 6 bases; unmatched junction bases: 11. Germline V gives CDR1 MDHEN, CDR2 SYDVKM. The CDR3 length is 15 residues. For the CDR3, the DNA is TGTGCCAGCAGACATGGACAGGGGCTCAATGCTGAAGCTTTCTTT. As protein: CASRHGQGLNAEAFF.